The 21 T cell receptor beta chains given below trace back to one sample, sequenced in a study of blood T cell repertoires in COVID-19. Measured with immunoSEQ multiplex PCR; TCRdb has only the in-frame clones, and not every one. The sample carries 25,000 to 30,000 clones, around 84% recorded once. The specimen was peripheral blood. The receptors come from a human donor in a cohort sampled during active COVID-19. The donor label of this sample is uncertain.

The rearrangement links TRBV6-5 to TRBJ1-1, with TRBD1 matching 9 bases. Germline V gene lookup returns CDR1 MNHEY and CDR2 SVGAGI. The CDR3 is made up of 12 amino acids. Trimming at V came to 6 bases and at J to 10 bases, leaving 6 bases not matched to a gene. The CDR3 sequence: CASSRQGVSAFF. The CDR3 DNA follows: TGTGCCAGCAGCCGACAGGGGGTATCAGCTTTCTTT.

This chain joins TRBV30 and TRBJ1-1; D remains ambiguous. The CDR3 runs to 13 residues. V dropped 0 bases and J dropped 2 bases, with 7 bases sitting between them. The germline V gene encodes CDR1 GTSNPN and CDR2 SVGIG (reference sequence). In nucleotides, the CDR3 is TGTGCCTGGAGTGTACGGGGAAACACTGAAGCTTTCTTT. It yields the protein CAWSVRGNTEAFF.

The rearrangement joins TRBV5-1 to TRBJ2-1, with 7 bases fitting TRBD2. V shed 5 bases and J 3 bases; nucleotides not matched to a gene: 5. Germline values: CDR1 SGHRS, CDR2 YFSETQ. There are 14 residues in the CDR3. CDR3 sequence: CASRRTGGYNEQFF. Written as DNA, the CDR3 is TGCGCCAGCAGAAGAACGGGAGGCTACAATGAGCAGTTCTTC.

The chain combines TRBV15 with TRBJ2-1; a weak D match, TRBD2 (7 bases). This CDR3 is 15 amino acids long. V shed 5 bases and J shed 6 bases, with 17 bases lying between them. Germline CDR1 is LNHNV and CDR2 is YYDKDF (reference sequence). CDR3 sequence: CATSPRGGIGNEQFF. The CDR3, as DNA: TGTGCCACCAGCCCTAGGGGGGGAATCGGCAATGAGCAGTTCTTC.

The chain couples TRBV27 to TRBJ2-1, with TRBD1 as a possible D gene (5 bases). The CDR3 runs to 14 residues. Per germline, CDR1 MNHEY and CDR2 SMNVEV (reference sequence). V was shortened by 3 bases and J by 8 bases, with 14 bases between the two germline ends. Here the CDR3 DNA reads TGTGCCAGCAGTTTCTCGACAGTGTCGGATGAGCAGTTCTTC. This encodes CASSFSTVSDEQFF.

V is TRBV3-1 (or the pseudogene TRBV3-2) and J is TRBJ2-7, with 11 bases lining up with TRBD2. The CDR3 runs 14 residues. Germline V lookup: CDR1 LGHDT, CDR2 YNNKEL (reference sequence). Trimming cost V 6 bases and J 5 bases; bases outside gene matches: 6. CDR3 DNA sequence: TGTGCCAGCAGTTTACTAGCGGGAGATCACGAGCAGTACTTC. Protein product: CASSLLAGDHEQYF.

The gene calls are TRBV5-1 and TRBJ2-1; TRBD2 matches 12 bases. Germline CDR1 reads SGHRS; CDR2 reads YFSETQ. The CDR3 is 18 amino acids. Germline trimming cut 2 bases from V and 1 base from J; bases unmatched to any gene: 7. The CDR3 nucleotides read TGCGCCAGCAGCTTCCCTAGCGGGAGGGCCCTGTCCTACAATGAGCAGTTCTTC. Protein: CASSFPSGRALSYNEQFF.

This rearrangement joins TRBV6-5 to TRBJ2-7, with D perhaps matching TRBD1 (5 bases). Germline CDR1 is MNHEY and CDR2 is SVGAGI. V lost 6 bases to trimming and J lost 2 bases, with 14 bases between them. CDR3 size: 14 residues. CDR3 in DNA: TGTGCCAGCAGCCGGGTGGGGCGGCCCTACGAGCAGTACTTC. As protein: CASSRVGRPYEQYF.

This clone was counted between two and nine times. This rearrangement joins TRBV10-1 to TRBJ2-7; the D is unclear. Germline V gives CDR1 WNHNN, CDR2 SYGVQD (reference sequence). V was clipped by 0 bases and J by 2 bases, with 11 bases between them. CDR3 size: 15 residues. The CDR3 loop reads CASSESETGTYEQYF. For the CDR3, the DNA is TGCGCCAGCAGTGAGTCGGAGACTGGAACCTACGAGCAGTACTTC.

The CDR3 reads CASRLALRGAGLVHNEQFF. Written as DNA, the CDR3 is TGTGCAAGTCGCTTAGCCCTACGAGGAGCGGGACTAGTCCACAATGAGCAGTTCTTC. V and J are TRBV12-2 and TRBJ2-1; the D segment call TRBD2 is taken from the table without a DNA check. TRBV12-2 is classified as a pseudogene. There are 19 residues in the CDR3.

The genes are TRBV11-2 and TRBJ2-7; possibly TRBD1 for D (6 bases). CDR1 is SGHAT, CDR2 FQNNGV, per germline. The ends were cut back, 5 bases at V and 0 bases at J, with 17 bases in the middle. CDR3 size: 16 residues. As DNA, the CDR3 is TGTGCCAGCAGCCTACACCGGGACAAGAGCTCCTACGAGCAGTACTTC. It encodes CASSLHRDKSSYEQYF.

This chain uses TRBV2 with TRBJ2-2; perhaps TRBD2 as D (5 bases). This CDR3 comprises 16 residues. V was shortened by 2 bases and J by 6 bases, with 16 bases between the two germline ends. Germline-derived CDR1 and CDR2 are SNHLY and FYNNEI. CDR3: CASSEQGGPGAGELFF. The CDR3 DNA follows: TGTGCCAGCAGTGAACAAGGCGGACCCGGGGCCGGGGAGCTGTTTTTT.

The V call is TRBV18, the J call TRBJ1-4, with TRBD1 matching over 9 bases. This CDR3 comprises 15 residues. Germline V lookup: CDR1 KGHSH, CDR2 LQKENI. After removal of 4 bases from V and 7 bases from J, the junction contained 7 bases not matched to a gene. The CDR3 sequence: CASSLATGGTEKLFF. Written as DNA, the CDR3 is TGTGCCAGCTCACTGGCGACAGGGGGGACTGAAAAACTGTTTTTT.

V is TRBV14 and J is TRBJ1-1, with no clear D. The CDR3 spans 15 residues. Trimming left V 4 bases short and J 0 bases short, with 12 bases between. Germline V gene sequence: CDR1 SGHDN, CDR2 FVKESK. CDR3 bases: TGTGCCAGCAGCCCAAACCCGGTCATGAACACTGAAGCTTTCTTT. It is translated as CASSPNPVMNTEAFF. Variable domain in full (rest from reference TRBV14 and TRBJ1-1): EAGVTQFPSHSVIEKGQTVTLRCDPISGHDNLYWYRRVMGKEIKFLLHFVKESKQDESGMPNNRFLAERTGGTYSTLKVQPAELEDSGVYFCASSPNPVMNTEAFFGQGTRLTVV.

The chain recombines TRBV6-6 with TRBJ2-2, with 8 bases aligning to TRBD1. Germline V gene data show CDR1 as MNHNY and CDR2 as SVGAGI (reference sequence). The CDR3 has 18 residues. The V gene end was trimmed by 5 bases and the J gene end by 0 bases; junction bases not matched to a gene: 11. CDR3 loop: CASSLKRPGQANTGELFF. The CDR3 bases are TGTGCCAGCAGTCTAAAGCGACCGGGACAGGCGAACACCGGGGAGCTGTTTTTT.

This chain links TRBV19 with TRBJ2-7; D is ambiguous. Deletions cut 0 bases from V and 2 bases from J, with 17 bases between. The germline V gene has CDR1 LNHDA and CDR2 SQIVND (reference sequence). The CDR3 consists of 17 residues. The CDR3 DNA reads TGTGCCAGTAGTATAGATAACTATGTGGTGATAGCCTACGAGCAGTACTTC. Encoded protein: CASSIDNYVVIAYEQYF.

The V call is TRBV6-5, the J call TRBJ2-3, with TRBD2 matching 7 bases. Germline values: CDR1 MNHEY, CDR2 SVGAGI. V shed 8 bases and J 4 bases; nucleotides not matched to a gene: 6. CDR3 length equals 13 residues. The CDR3 DNA reads as TGTGCCAGCTCAAGACGGGGGGCAGATACGCAGTATTTT. Its protein is CASSRRGADTQYF.

The chain combines TRBV7-2 with TRBJ1-5; 7 bases line up with TRBD1. Germline assignment: CDR1 SGHTA and CDR2 FQGNSA. The CDR3 length is 15 residues. V lost 1 base to trimming and J lost 6 bases; unmatched junction nucleotides: 6. The CDR3 here is CASSLEGGVSQPQHF. The DNA of the CDR3 is TGTGCCAGCAGCTTAGAAGGGGGCGTCAGTCAGCCCCAGCATTTT.

This clone occurred a few times. The chain links TRBV3-1 (or the pseudogene TRBV3-2) to TRBJ2-7, with TRBD1 matching 8 bases. The germline V gene encodes CDR1 LGHDT and CDR2 YNNKEL (reference sequence). V lost 5 bases, J lost 3 bases, and 9 bases stayed unmatched. The CDR3 covers 15 residues. As DNA, the CDR3 is TGTGCCAGCAGCTCCCGGGACAGGATCCACTACGAGCAGTACTTC. Its protein is CASSSRDRIHYEQYF.

The chain links TRBV7-9 to TRBJ2-5; D not resolved. The length of the CDR3 is 14 residues. V was pared by 1 base and J by 2 bases, with 8 bases between. The V gene's germline CDR1 is SEHNR and CDR2 FQNEAQ (reference sequence). The CDR3 DNA follows: TGTGCCAGCAGCTTAGACCCTATACAAGAGACCCAGTACTTC. It yields the protein CASSLDPIQETQYF.

The chain links TRBV28 to TRBJ1-1; D remains ambiguous. V was pared by 7 bases and J by 2 bases, with 11 bases between. Germline assignment: CDR1 MDHEN and CDR2 SYDVKM. CDR3 length: 13 residues. CDR3 nucleotides: TGTGCCAGCATCGAACAGCTAAACACTGAAGCTTTCTTT. Its protein product is CASIEQLNTEAFF.